One TCR beta chain is described in this entry. What antigen it recognizes has not been identified. Base qualities were left out, and no much larger clone turns up one base away. This sample is part of a study of esophageal squamous cell carcinoma tumors (dated by TCRdb to about 2021). Background on the whole study: Using principal component analysis combined with K-means clustering of immunohistochemical values for T-cell and checkpoint markers, the researchers divided patients into immuno relation high and low groups. The study was designed to assess TCR repertoire diversity and shared TCR repertoires of T cells within the tumor environment of esophageal squamous cell carcinoma. The roughly 9 cases yielded some 1.7 million total TCRalpha reads and 1,291,510 total TCRbeta reads, of which approximately 32,000 and 35,000, respectively, were unique. TCR sequencing covered around 10 patients: five randomly selected high immuno relation cases and five background-matched low immuno relation cases. In Japan, some 53 patients with esophageal squamous cell carcinoma who were treated surgically made up the wider cohort, which included roughly 21 high and 32 low immuno relation cases. Overall study results and their limits: Given the large variation in the TCRalphabeta repertoire, shared V|J recombination candidates may have been selected by chance. Of the 9 to 10 cases, a few showed one dominant TCRalpha VJ recombination along with apparently reduced TCRalpha diversity. Total TCR repertoire counts did not differ between groups, but significant repertoire counts were higher in the high immuno relation group. Approximately 28 TRAV|TRAJ and some 23 TRBV|TRBJ combinations, including TRAV13-1|TRAJ22 and TRBV7-9|TRBJ2-7, appeared to be shared among high immuno relation cases. TCR repertoire analysis included only a few cases, and CDR3 clonotype-level investigation was not performed. TCRalpha and TCRbeta chains were sequenced separately, so chain pairing and recognized antigens remained unknown.

Patients who received neoadjuvant chemotherapy or who lacked clinical information were excluded from enrollment. All of the TCR-sequenced cases shown were male, and each had a subtotal esophagectomy with 2- or 3-field lymphadenectomy. No T-cell sorting was done; instead, RNA was pulled from bulk tumor tissue sections using a Qiagen AllPrep kit. Small sections of surgically resected tumor tissue were kept in RNAlater reagent at -80 degrees C until RNA was extracted. Libraries were constructed by 5' RACE. A PCR using KAPA HiFi with TCRalpha or TCRbeta constant-region primers and a P20EA primer was followed by a nested second PCR with CA2 or CB2. TCR genes were amplified by unbiased adaptor ligation RT-PCR, with reverse transcription by Superscript III and a polyT18-containing BSL-18E primer. Once second-strand synthesis and blunting were done, the P10EA/P20EA adaptor was ligated onto the 5' end of the cDNA, and NotI digestion came next. Both the first and second PCRs consisted of 20 to 25 cycles of 98 degrees C for 20 s, 65 degrees C for 30 s and 72 degrees C for 1 min. The Nextera XT Index kit v2 Set A was used to index the amplicons, which were then pooled in equimolar amounts and quantified with a Qubit 2.0 Fluorometer. For sequencing, the Illumina MiSeq platform generated 2x300 bp paired-end reads. The original pipeline was this. Using Repertoire Genesis software ver.1.0, reads were assigned to V and J genes based on the highest identity to IMGT reference sequences. CDR3 was defined as the region from Cys104 to Phe118 plus Gly119 and was translated, and unique sequence reads were defined as those with distinct V, J and CDR3 amino acids. Shared V|J combinations were selected as significant in both a Fisher's exact test in edgeR and a Mann Whitney U test. Repertoire dissimilarity index was computed with the R rdi package after removing singletons and bootstrapping 500 repertoire combinations. TCRdb redid the processing of the public reads, applying fastp at Q25 and MiXCR, and retained in-frame beta chains. Rows are unified per CDR3 protein, each entry keeping the most common DNA and genes. The V and J calls reflect TCRdb's pipeline rather than the authors' work. The sample has 260 or so distinct CDR3 sequences on record, 16% of them singletons. The ten most abundant clones make up roughly two thirds of the sample.

From the cysteine up to the phenylalanine, the CDR3 has a length of 15 residues. The sequence is cut down to CDR3 DNA, 45 bases in frame from base 1. Between the V and J ends, shortened by 6 bases and 1 base respectively, the junction contains 15 bases. The germline V gene yields MDHEN for CDR1 and SYDVKM for CDR2. The sample was tumor tissue. This receptor was identified in a man aged 50-79 years with esophageal squamous cell carcinoma. The chain uses TRBV28 and TRBJ1-1, and the D gene may be TRBD1, 6 bases matching. The CDR3 here reads CASSQVWGQNTEAFF. The DNA sequence is as follows: TGTGCCAGCAGCCAGGTTTGGGGGCAGAACACTGAAGCTTTCTTT.